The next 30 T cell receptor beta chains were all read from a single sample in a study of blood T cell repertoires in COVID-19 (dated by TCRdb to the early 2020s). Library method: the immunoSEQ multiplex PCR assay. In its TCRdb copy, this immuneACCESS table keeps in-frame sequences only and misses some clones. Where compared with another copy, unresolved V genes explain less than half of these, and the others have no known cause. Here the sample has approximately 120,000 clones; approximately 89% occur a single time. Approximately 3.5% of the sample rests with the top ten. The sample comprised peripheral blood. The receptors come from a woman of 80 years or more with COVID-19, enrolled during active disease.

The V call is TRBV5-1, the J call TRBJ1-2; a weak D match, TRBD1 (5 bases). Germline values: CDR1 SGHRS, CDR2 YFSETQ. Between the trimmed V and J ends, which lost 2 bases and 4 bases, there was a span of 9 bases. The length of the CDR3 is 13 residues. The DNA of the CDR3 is TGCGCCAGCAGCTTACAGGAGTCCTATGGCTACACCTTC. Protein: CASSLQESYGYTF.

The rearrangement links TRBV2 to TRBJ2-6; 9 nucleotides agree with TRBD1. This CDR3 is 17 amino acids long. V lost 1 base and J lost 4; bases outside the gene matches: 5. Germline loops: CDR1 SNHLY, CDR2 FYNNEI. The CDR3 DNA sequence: TGTGCCAGCAGTGAAGGGACAGGGGCGGCGGGGGCCAACGTCCTGACTTTC. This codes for CASSEGTGAAGANVLTF. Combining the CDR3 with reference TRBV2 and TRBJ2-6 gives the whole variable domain EPEVTQTPSHQVTQMGQEVILRCVPISNHLYFYWYRQILGQKVEFLVSFYNNEISEKSEIFDDQFSVERPDGSNFTLKIRSTKLEDSAMYFCASSEGTGAAGANVLTFGAGSRLTVL.

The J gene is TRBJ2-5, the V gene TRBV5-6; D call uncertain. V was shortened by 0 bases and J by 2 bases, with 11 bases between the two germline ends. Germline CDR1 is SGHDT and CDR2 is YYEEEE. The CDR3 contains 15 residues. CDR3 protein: CASSLVRLGQETQYF. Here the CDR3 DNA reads TGTGCCAGCAGCTTGGTACGGCTCGGGCAAGAGACCCAGTACTTC.

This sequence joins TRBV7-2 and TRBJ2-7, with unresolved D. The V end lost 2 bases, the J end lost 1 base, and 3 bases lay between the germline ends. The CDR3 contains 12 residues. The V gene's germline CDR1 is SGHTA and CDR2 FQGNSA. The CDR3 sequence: CASSLSSYEQYF. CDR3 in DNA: TGTGCCAGCAGCTTATCATCCTACGAGCAGTACTTC.

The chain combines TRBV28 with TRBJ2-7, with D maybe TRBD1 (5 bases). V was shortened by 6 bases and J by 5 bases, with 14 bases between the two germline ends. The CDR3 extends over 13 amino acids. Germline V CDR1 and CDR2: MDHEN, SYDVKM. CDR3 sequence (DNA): TGTGCCAGCAGGCCCCCAGGGATCCACGAGCAGTACTTC. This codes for CASRPPGIHEQYF.

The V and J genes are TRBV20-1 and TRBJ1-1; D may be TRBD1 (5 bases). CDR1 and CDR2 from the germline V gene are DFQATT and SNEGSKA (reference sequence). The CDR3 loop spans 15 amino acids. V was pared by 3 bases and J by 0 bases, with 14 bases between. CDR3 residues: CSASGAVSMNTEAFF. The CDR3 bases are TGCAGTGCTAGTGGGGCCGTCTCCATGAACACTGAAGCTTTCTTT.

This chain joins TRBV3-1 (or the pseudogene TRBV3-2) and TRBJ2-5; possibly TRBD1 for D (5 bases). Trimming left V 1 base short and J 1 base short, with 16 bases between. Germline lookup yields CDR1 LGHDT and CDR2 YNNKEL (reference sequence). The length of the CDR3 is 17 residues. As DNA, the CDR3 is TGTGCCAGCAGCCAAGGTCGCCTCAGGGAAGTCCAAGAGACCCAGTACTTC. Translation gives CASSQGRLREVQETQYF.

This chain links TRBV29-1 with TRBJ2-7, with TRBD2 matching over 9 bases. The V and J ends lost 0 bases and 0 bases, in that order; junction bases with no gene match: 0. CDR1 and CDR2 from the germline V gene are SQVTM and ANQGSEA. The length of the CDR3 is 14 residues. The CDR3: CSVEDSGSSYEQYF. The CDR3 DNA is TGCAGCGTTGAAGATAGCGGGAGCTCCTACGAGCAGTACTTC.

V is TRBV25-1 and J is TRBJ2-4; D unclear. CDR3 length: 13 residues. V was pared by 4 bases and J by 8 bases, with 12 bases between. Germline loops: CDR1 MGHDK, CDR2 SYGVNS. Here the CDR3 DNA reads TGTGCCAGCAGTGGGGTCGAGGTGGACATTCAGTACTTC. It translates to CASSGVEVDIQYF.

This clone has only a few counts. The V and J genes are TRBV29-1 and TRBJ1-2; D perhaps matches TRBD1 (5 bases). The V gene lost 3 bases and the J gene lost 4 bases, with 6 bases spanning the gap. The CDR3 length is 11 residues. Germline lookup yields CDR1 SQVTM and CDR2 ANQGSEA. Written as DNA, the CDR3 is TGCAGCGTTGACAGGGCCTATGGCTACACCTTC. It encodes CSVDRAYGYTF.

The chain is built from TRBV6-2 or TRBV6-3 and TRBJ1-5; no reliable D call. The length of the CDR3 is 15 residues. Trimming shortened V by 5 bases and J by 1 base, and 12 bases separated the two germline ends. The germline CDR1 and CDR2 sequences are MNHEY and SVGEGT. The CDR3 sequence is CASSHAEVSNQPQHF. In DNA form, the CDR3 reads TGTGCCAGCAGTCATGCGGAAGTGAGCAATCAGCCCCAGCATTTT.

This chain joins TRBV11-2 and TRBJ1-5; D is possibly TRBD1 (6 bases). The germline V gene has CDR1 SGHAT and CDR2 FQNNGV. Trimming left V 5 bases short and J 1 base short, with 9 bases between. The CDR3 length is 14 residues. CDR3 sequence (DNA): TGTGCCAGCAGCAGGACAGCCAGCAATCAGCCCCAGCATTTT. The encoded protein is CASSRTASNQPQHF.

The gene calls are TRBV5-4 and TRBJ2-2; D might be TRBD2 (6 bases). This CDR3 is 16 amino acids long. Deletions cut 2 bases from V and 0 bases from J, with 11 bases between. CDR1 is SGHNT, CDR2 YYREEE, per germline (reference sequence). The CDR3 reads CASSLLGTPNTGELFF. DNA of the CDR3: TGTGCCAGCAGCTTATTGGGGACTCCGAACACCGGGGAGCTGTTTTTT.

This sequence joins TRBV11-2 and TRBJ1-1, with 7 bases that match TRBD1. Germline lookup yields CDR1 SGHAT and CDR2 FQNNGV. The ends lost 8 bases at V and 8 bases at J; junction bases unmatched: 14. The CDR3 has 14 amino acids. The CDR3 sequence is CASGPDRANREAFF. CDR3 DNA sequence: TGTGCCAGCGGCCCTGACAGGGCTAACCGCGAAGCTTTCTTT.

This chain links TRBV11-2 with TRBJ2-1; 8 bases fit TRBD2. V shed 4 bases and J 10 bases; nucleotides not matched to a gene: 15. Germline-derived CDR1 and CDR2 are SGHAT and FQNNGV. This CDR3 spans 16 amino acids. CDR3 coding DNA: TGTGCCAGCAGCTGGGGGGGAGAGGTCCCGGGAGGGGAGCAGTTCTTC. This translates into CASSWGGEVPGGEQFF.

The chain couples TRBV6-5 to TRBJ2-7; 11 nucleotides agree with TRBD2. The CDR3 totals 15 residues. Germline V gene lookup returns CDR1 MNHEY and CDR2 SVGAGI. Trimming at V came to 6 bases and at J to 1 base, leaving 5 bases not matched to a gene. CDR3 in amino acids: CASSAGTSGSYEQYF. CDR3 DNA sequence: TGTGCCAGCAGCGCCGGGACTAGCGGATCCTACGAGCAGTACTTC.

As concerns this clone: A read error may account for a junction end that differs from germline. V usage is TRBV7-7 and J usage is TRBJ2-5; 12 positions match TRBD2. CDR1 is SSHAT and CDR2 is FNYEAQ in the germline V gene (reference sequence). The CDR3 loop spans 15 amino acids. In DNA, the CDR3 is TGTGCTAGCAGCTTCCTAGCGGGAGGGCAAGAGACCCAGTACTTC. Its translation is CASSFLAGGQETQYF.

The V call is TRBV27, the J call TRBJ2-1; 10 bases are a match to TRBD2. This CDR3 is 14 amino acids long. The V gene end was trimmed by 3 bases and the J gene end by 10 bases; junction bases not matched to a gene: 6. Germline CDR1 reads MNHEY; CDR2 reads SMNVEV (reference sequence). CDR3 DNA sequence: TGTGCCAGCAGTTTCCTAGCGGGAGCGGAAGAGCAGTTCTTC. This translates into CASSFLAGAEEQFF.

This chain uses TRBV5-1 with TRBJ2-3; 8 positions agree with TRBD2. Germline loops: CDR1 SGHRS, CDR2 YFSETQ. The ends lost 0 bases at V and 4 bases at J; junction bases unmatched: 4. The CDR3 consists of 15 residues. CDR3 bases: TGCGCCAGCAGCTTGGCGTCGGGAGGGCCAGATACGCAGTATTTT. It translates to CASSLASGGPDTQYF. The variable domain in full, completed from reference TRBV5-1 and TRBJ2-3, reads KAGVTQTPRYLIKTRGQQVTLSCSPISGHRSVSWYQQTPGQGLQFLFEYFSETQRNKGNFPGRFSGRQFSNSRSEMNVSTLELGDSALYLCASSLASGGPDTQYFGPGTRLTVL.

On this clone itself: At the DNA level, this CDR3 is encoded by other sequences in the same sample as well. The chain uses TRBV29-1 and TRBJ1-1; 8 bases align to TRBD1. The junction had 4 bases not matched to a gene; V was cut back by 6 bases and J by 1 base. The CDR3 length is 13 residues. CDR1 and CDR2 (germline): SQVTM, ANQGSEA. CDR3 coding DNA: TGCAGCGTGGGAGGACAGGGGAACACTGAAGCTTTCTTT. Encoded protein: CSVGGQGNTEAFF.

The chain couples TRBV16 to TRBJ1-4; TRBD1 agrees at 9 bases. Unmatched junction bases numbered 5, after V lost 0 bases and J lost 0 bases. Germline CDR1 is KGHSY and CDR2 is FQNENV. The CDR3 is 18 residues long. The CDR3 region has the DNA TGTGCCAGCAGCCAATCGGGGACAGGGCATGCAACTAATGAAAAACTGTTTTTT. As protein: CASSQSGTGHATNEKLFF.

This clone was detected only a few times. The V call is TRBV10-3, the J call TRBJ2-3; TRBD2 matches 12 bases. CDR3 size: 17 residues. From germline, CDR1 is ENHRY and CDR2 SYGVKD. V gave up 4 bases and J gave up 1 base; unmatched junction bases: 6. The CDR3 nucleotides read TGTGCCATCAGTGGGGATCTAGCGGGAGGGGGCACAGATACGCAGTATTTT. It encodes CAISGDLAGGGTDTQYF.

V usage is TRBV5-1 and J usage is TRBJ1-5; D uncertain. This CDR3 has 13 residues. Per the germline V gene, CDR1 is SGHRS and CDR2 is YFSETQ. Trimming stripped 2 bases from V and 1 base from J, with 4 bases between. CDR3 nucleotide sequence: TGCGCCAGCAGCTTTGGCAGCAATCAGCCCCAGCATTTT. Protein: CASSFGSNQPQHF.

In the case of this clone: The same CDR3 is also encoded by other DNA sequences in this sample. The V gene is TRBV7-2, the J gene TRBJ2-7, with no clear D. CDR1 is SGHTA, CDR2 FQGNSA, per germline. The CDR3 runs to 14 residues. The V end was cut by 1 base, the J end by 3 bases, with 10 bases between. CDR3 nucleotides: TGTGCCAGCAGCTTAGTCACGGGTGGCTACGAGCAGTACTTC. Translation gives CASSLVTGGYEQYF.

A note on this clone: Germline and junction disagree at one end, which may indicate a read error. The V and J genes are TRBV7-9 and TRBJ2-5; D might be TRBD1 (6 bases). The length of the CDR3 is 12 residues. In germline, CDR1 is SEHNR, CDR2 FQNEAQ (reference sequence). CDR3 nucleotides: TGTGCCAGCAGCCCCCAAGACAGGCCGCCTGACTTC. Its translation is CASSPQDRPPDF.

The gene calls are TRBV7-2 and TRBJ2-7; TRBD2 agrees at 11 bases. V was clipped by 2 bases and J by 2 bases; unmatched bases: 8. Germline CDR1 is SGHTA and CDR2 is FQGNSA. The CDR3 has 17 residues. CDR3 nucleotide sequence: TGTGCCAGCAGCTTAAGCTCCCTAGCGGGGGGTACCTACGAGCAGTACTTC. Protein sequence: CASSLSSLAGGTYEQYF. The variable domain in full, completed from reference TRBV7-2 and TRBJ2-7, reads GAGVSQSPSNKVTEKGKDVELRCDPISGHTALYWYRQSLGQGLEFLIYFQGNSAPDKSGLPSDRFSAERTGGSVSTLTIQRTQQEDSAVYLCASSLSSLAGGTYEQYFGPGTRLTVT.

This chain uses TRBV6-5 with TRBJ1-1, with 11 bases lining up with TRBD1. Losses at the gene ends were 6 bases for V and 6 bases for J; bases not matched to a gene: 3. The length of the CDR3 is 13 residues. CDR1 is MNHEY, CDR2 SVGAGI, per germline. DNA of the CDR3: TGTGCCAGCAGGGGGGGACAGGGGGCTGAAGCTTTCTTT. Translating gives CASRGGQGAEAFF.

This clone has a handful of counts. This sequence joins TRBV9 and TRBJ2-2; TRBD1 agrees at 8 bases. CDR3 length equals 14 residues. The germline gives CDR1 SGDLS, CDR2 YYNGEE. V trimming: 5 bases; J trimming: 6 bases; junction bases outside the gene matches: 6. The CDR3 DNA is TGTGCCAGCAGGGAGACAGGGGAACCCGGGGAGCTGTTTTTT. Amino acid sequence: CASRETGEPGELFF.

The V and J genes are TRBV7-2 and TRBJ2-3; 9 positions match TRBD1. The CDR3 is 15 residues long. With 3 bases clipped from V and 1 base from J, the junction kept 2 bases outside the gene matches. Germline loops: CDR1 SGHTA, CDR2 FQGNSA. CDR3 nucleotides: TGTGCCAGCAGCTTGACAGGGGGGGGCACAGATACGCAGTATTTT. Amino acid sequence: CASSLTGGGTDTQYF.

The CDR3 is CASSPQGQGRTEAFF. CDR3 DNA: TGTGCCAGCAGTCCTCAGGGACAGGGGCGGACTGAAGCTTTCTTT. J is TRBJ1-1 and V is TRBV28; 10 positions match TRBD1. Germline CDR1 MDHEN, CDR2 SYDVKM. The CDR3 extends over 15 amino acids. V lost 5 bases, J lost 5 bases, and 8 bases stayed unmatched.